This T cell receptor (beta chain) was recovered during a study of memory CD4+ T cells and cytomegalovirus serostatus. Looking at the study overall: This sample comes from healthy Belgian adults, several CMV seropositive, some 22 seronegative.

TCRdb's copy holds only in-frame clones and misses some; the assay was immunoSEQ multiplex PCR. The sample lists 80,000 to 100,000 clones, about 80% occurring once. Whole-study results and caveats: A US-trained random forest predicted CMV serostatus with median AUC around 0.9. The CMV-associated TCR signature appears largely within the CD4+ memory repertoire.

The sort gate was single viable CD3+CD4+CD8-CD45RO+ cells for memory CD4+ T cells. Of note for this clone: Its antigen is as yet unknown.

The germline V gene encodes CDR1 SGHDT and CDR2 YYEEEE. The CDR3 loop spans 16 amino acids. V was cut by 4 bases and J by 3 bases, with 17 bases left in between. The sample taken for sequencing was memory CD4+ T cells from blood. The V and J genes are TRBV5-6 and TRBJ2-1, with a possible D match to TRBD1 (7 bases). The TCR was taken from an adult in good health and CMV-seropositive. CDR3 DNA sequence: TGTGCCAGCAGCCGGGAGACAGGGAGAAACTACAATGAGCAGTTCTTC. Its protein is CASSRETGRNYNEQFF.